This section outlines one T cell receptor (beta chain) sequence together with its context. TCRdb recomputed clones from the PCR reads via MiXCR. The data contain 22,000 or so clones, about a tenth of them singletons. Treatment of any kind had been given to no patient before thyroid surgery. The CDR3 is 14 residues long. The V and J ends lost 3 bases and 3 bases respectively, with 12 bases between them. Germline V gene lookup returns CDR1 SGHVS and CDR2 FQNEAQ. The sample belongs to a study of metastatic and nonmetastatic thyroid tumors. Material for sequencing was blood. The chain has TRBV7-8 and TRBJ2-7; TRBD1 is a possible D gene (5 bases). This clonotype originated in a female donor with papillary thyroid cancer or a benign thyroid nodule (not recorded which). Some clones in this sample may be carry-over from other donors' samples. The CDR3 DNA is TGTGCCAGCAGCTTGGATTCCCAGGGCTACGAGCAGTACTTC. This gives the protein CASSLDSQGYEQYF.